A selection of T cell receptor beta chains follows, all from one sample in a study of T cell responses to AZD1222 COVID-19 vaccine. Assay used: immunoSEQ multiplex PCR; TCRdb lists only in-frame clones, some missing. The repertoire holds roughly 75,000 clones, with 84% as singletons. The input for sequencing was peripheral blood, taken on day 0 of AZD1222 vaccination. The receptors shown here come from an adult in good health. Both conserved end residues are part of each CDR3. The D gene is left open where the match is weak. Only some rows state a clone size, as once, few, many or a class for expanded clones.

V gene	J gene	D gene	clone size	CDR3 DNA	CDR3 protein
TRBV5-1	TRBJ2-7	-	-	TGCGCCAGCAGCGACAACAGGGACCCAACCTACGAGCAGTACTTC	CASSDNRDPTYEQYF
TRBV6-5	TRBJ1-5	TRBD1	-	TGTGCCAGCAGTTACTTCGACAGGGGGAATCAGCCCCAGCATTTT	CASSYFDRGNQPQHF
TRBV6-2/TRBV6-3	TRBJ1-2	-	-	TGTGCCAGCAGTCATCGGACAGAGACTTATGGCTACACCTTC	CASSHRTETYGYTF
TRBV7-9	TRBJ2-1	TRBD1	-	TGTGCCAGCAGCGTACTAACAGGGGGCAATGAGCAGTTCTTC	CASSVLTGGNEQFF
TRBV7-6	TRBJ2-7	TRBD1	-	TGTGCCAGCAGCTCCTCTCTACGTCGGGGACCGGGACAGGTGCAGTACTTC	CASSSSLRRGPGQVQYF
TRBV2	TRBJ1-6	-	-	TGTGCCAGCAGTTCTCAGGGGCCGGATAATTCACCCCTCCACTTT	CASSSQGPDNSPLHF
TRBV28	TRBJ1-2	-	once	TGTGCCAGCACCCCACAGGGCAGCTACTATGGCTACACCTTC	CASTPQGSYYGYTF
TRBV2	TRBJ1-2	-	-	TGTGCCAGCAGTGAACAGGGGAAGAAGGCTGGCTACACCTTC	CASSEQGKKAGYTF
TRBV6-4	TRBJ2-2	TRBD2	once	TGTGCCAGCAGCCTAGCGGGGGGCACCGGGGAGCTGTTTTTT	CASSLAGGTGELFF
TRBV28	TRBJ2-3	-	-	TGTGCCAGCAGTTTGACAGATACGCAGTATTTT	CASSLTDTQYF
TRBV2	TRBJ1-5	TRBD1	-	TGTGCCACCCAGGGGGAACCCCTCCCCAATCAGCCCCAGCATTTT	CATQGEPLPNQPQHF
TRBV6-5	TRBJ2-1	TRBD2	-	TGTGCCAGCAGTTTAGGGAGCGGGAACTACAATGAGCAGTTCTTC	CASSLGSGNYNEQFF
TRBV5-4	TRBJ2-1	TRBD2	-	TGTGCCAGCAGCTATGCGGGGGGACGGAGGAATGAGCAGTTCTTC	CASSYAGGRRNEQFF
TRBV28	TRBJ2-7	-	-	TGTGCCAGCAGTGCCACGTGGGGGTCAACCTACGAGCAGTACTTC	CASSATWGSTYEQYF
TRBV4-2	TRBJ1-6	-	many	TGTGCCAGCAGCCAAGATCAGTCAGTCGATAATTCACCCCTCCACTTT	CASSQDQSVDNSPLHF
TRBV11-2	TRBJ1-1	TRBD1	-	TGTGCCAGCAGCTCTCACAGGGGTAGGACTGAAGCTTTCTTT	CASSSHRGRTEAFF
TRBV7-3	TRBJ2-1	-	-	TGTGCCAGCAGCTTGGTTTCAAGCGGCACCAACAATGAGCAGTTCTTC	CASSLVSSGTNNEQFF
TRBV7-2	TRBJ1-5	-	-	TGTGCCAGCAGTCCAAATAGCAATCAGCCCCAGCATTTT	CASSPNSNQPQHF